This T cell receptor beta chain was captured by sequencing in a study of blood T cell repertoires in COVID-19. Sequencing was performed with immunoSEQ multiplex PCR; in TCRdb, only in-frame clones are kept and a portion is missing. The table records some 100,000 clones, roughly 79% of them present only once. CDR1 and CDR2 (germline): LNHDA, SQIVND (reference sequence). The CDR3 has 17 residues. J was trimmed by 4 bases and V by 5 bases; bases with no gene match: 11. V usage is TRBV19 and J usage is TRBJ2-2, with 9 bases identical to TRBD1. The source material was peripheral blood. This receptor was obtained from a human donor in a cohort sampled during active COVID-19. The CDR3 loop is CASSLGPGQGGTGELFF. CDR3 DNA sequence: TGTGCCAGTAGTCTCGGTCCGGGACAGGGAGGCACCGGGGAGCTGTTTTTT.